The following is a TCR beta chain sequence with its context. This sample is part of a study of blood T cell repertoires in COVID-19. This CDR3 spans 16 amino acids. V lost 1 base to trimming and J lost 0 bases, with 13 bases between them. Germline V gene data show CDR1 as SGHDN and CDR2 as FVKESK. Assay used: immunoSEQ multiplex PCR; TCRdb lists only in-frame clones, some missing. The sample lists 350,000 to 450,000 clones; under 90% were seen once. The rearrangement uses TRBV14 and TRBJ2-7; possibly TRBD2 for D (7 bases). Sequenced sample: PBMCs or T cells enriched from blood (not recorded which). This TCR came from a woman aged 30 to 39 who had recovered from COVID-19. The CDR3 DNA reads TGTGCCAGCAGCCAAGTGGGGGGGGCAGTCTCCTACGAGCAGTACTTC. It specifies CASSQVGGAVSYEQYF.